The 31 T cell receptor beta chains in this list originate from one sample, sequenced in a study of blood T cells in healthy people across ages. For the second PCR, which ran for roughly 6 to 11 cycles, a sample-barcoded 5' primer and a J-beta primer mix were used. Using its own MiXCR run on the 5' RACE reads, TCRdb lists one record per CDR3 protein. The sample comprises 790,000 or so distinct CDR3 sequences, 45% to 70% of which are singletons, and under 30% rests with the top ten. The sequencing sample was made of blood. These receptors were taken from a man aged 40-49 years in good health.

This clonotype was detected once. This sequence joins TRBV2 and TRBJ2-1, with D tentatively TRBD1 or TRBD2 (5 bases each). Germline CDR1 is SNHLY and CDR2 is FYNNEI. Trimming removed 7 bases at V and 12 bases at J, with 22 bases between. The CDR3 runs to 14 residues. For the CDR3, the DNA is TGTGCCAGCATCTCTGGGGGTGGGTATCAGAGGCAGTTCTTC. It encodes CASISGGGYQRQFF.

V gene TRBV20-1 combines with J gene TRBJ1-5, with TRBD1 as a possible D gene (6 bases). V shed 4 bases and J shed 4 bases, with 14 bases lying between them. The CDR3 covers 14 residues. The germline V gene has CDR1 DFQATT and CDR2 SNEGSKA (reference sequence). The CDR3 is CSAIGQTGNQPQHF. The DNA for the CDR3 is TGCAGTGCTATTGGGCAGACAGGTAATCAGCCCCAGCATTTT.

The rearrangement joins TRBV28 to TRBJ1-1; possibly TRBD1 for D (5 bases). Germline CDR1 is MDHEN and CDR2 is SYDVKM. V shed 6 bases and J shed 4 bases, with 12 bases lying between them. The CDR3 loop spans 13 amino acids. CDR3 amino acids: CASRPVGVTEAFF. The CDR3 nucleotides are TGTGCCAGCAGACCGGTAGGGGTCACTGAAGCTTTCTTT.

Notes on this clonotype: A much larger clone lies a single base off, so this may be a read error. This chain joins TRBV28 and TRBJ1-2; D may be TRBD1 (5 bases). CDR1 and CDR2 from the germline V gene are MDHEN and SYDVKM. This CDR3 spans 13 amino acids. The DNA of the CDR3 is TGTGCCAGCAGCCCGGGGCGAATCTATGGCCACACCTTC. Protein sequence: CASSPGRIYGHTF.

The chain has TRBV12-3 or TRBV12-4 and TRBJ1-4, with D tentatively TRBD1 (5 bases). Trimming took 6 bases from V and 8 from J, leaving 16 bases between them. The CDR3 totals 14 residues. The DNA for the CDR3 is TGTGCCAGCAGGCTCTCAGGGACCGGAGAAAAACTGTTTTTT. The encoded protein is CASRLSGTGEKLFF.

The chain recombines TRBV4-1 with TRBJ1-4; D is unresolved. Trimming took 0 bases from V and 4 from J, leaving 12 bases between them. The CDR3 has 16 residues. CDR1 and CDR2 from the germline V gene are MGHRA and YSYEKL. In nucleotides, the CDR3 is TGCGCCAGCAGCCAAGATGGATCAGGCATTAATGAAAAACTGTTTTTT. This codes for CASSQDGSGINEKLFF.

The CDR3 bases are TGTGCCAGCAGTCCGGGACTAGTTCGAGAGACCCAGTACTTC. It translates to CASSPGLVRETQYF. This chain connects TRBV28 to TRBJ2-5, with TRBD2 identical over 8 bases. The germline CDR1 and CDR2 sequences are MDHEN and SYDVKM. J was trimmed by 4 bases and V by 5 bases; bases with no gene match: 6. The CDR3 extends over 14 amino acids.

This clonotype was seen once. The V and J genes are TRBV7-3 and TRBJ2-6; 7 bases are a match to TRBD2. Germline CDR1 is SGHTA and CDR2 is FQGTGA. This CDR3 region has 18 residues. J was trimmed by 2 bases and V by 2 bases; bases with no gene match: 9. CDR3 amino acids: CASSLGGGGNTGANVLTF. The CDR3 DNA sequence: TGTGCCAGCAGCTTAGGGGGGGGAGGGAACACTGGGGCCAACGTCCTGACTTTC.

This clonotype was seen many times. The CDR3 protein is CSAPRGDTQYF. The CDR3 bases are TGCAGTGCTCCGCGCGGAGATACGCAGTATTTT. The rearrangement joins TRBV20-1 to TRBJ2-3; D remains unclear. The germline V gene encodes CDR1 DFQATT and CDR2 SNEGSKA (reference sequence). CDR3 length: 11 amino acids. V was trimmed by 5 bases and J by 5 bases, leaving 8 bases between them.

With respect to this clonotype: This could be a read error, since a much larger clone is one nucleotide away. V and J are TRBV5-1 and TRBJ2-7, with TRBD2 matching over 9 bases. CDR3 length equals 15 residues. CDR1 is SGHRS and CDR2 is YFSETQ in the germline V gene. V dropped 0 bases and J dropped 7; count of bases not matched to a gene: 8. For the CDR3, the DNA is TGCGCCAGCAGCTTGGATGCGGGAGGGGGTAATGAGCAGTACTTC. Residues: CASSLDAGGGNEQYF.

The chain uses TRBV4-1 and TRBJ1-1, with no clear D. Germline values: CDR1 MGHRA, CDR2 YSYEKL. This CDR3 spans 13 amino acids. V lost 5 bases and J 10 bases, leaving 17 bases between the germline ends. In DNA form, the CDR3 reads TGCGCCAGCAGCAATGGTTCCCCTCCGCGAGCTTTCTTT. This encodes CASSNGSPPRAFF.

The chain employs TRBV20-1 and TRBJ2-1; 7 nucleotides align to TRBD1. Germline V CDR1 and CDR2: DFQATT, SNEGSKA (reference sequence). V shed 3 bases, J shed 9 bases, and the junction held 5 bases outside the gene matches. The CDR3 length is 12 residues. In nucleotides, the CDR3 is TGCAGTGCTAGTCGACAGGGAAGTGAGCAGTTCTTC. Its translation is CSASRQGSEQFF.

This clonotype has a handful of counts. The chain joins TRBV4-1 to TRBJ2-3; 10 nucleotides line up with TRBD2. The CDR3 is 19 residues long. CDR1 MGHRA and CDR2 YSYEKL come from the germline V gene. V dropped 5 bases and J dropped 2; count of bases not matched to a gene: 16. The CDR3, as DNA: TGCGCCAGCAGCGCGTCTCAGCGGGGGGGCCTATCCAACACAGATACGCAGTATTTT. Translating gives CASSASQRGGLSNTDTQYF.

In DNA, the CDR3 is TGTGCCACCAGTGATTTGTACCCGAGGTCCTACAATGAGCAGTTCTTC. Translating gives CATSDLYPRSYNEQFF. The chain has TRBV24-1 and TRBJ2-1, with unresolved D. Trimming stripped 0 bases from V and 1 base from J, with 9 bases between. There are 16 residues in the CDR3. Germline CDR1 and CDR2: KGHDR and SFDVKD.

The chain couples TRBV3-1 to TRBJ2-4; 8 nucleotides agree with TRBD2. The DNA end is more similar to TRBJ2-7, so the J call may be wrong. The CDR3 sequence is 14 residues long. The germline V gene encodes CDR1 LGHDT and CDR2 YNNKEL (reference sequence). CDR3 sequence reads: CASSQATSGYEQYF. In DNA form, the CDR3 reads TGTGCCAGCAGCCAAGCAACTAGCGGCTACGAGCAGTACTTC.

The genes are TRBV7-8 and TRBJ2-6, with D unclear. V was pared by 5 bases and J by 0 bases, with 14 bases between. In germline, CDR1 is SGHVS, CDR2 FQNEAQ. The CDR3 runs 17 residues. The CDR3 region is CASSPTPVSSGANVLTF. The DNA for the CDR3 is TGTGCCAGCAGCCCTACGCCCGTGAGCTCTGGGGCCAACGTCCTGACTTTC.

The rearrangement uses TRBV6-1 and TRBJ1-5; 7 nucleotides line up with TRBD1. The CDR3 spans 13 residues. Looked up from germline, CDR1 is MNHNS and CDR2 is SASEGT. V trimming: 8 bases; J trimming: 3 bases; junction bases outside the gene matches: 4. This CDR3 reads CASWGTVNQPQHF. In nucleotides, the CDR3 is TGTGCCAGCTGGGGGACAGTCAATCAGCCCCAGCATTTT.

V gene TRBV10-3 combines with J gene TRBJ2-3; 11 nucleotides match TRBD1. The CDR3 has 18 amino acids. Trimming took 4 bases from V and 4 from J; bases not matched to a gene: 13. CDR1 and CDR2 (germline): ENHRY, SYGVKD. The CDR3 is CAISVFEGTGGIADTQYF. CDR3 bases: TGTGCCATCAGTGTTTTTGAGGGGACAGGGGGAATCGCAGATACGCAGTATTTT.

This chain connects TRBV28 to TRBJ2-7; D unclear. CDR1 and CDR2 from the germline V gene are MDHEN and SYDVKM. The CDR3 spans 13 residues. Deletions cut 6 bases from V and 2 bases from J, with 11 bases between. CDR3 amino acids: CASRTSRTYEQYF. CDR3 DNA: TGTGCCAGCAGGACAAGCAGAACCTACGAGCAGTACTTC.

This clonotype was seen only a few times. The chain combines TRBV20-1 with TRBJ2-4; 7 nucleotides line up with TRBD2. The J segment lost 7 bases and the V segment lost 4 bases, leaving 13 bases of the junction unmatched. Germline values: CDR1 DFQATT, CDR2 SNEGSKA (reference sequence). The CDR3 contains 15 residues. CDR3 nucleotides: TGCAGTGCTATAGCTTGGGAGGGCCGGCAGAACATTCAGTACTTC. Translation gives CSAIAWEGRQNIQYF.

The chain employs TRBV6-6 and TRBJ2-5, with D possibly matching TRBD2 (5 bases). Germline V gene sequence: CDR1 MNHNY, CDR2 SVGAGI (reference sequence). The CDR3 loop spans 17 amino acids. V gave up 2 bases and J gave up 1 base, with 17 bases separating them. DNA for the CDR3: TGTGCCAGCAGTTACCGTTCGGCTAGCCGCTTCCAAGAGACCCAGTACTTC. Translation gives CASSYRSASRFQETQYF.

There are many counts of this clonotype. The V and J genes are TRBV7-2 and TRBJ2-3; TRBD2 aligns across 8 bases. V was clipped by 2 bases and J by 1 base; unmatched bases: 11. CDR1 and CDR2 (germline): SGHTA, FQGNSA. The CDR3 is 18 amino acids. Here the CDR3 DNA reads TGTGCCAGCAGCTTAAACGGGGGGGTTGGCTTAGGCACAGATACGCAGTATTTT. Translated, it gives CASSLNGGVGLGTDTQYF.

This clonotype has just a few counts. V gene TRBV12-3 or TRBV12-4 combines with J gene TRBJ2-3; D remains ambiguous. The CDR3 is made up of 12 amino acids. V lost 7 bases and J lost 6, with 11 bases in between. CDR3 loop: CASNLRWDTQYF. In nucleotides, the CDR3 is TGTGCCAGCAATCTCCGGTGGGATACGCAGTATTTT.

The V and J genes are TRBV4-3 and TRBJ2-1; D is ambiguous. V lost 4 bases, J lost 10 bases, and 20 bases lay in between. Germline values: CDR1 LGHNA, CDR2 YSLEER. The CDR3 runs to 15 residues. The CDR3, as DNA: TGCGCCAGCAGCCGACGGGCGACTTTCTCCTACGAGCAGTTCTTC. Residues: CASSRRATFSYEQFF.

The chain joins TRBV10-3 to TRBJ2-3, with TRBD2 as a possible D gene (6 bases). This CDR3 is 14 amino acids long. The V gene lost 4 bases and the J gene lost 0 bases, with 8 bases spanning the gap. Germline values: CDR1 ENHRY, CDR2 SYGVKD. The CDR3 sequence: CAISAGTSTDTQYF. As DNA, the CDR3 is TGTGCCATCAGTGCGGGGACTAGCACAGATACGCAGTATTTT.

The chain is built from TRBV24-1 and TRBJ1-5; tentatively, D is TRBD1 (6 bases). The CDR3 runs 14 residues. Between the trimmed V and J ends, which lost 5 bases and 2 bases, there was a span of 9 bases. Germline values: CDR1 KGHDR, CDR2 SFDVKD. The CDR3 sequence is CATSGEGGNQPQHF. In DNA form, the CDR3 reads TGTGCCACCAGTGGGGAGGGGGGCAATCAGCCCCAGCATTTT.

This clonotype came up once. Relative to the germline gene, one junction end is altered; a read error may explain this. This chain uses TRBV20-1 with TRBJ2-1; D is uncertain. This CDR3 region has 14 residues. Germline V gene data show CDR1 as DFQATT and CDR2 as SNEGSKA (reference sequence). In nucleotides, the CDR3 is TGCAGTGCCAGAGGTAGAGGCTCTGGGGATGAGCAGTTCTTC. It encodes CSARGRGSGDEQFF.

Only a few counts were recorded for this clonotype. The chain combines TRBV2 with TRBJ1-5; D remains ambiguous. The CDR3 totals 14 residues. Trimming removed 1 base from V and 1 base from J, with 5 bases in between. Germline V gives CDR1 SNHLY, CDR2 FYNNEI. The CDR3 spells CASSEGRSNQPQHF. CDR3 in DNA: TGTGCCAGCAGTGAAGGTAGAAGCAATCAGCCCCAGCATTTT.

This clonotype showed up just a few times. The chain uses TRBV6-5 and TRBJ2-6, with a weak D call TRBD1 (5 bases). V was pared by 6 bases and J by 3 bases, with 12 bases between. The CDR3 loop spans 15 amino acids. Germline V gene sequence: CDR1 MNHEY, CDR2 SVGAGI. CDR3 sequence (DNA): TGTGCCAGCAGCCCTCAGGGTTATGGGGCCAACGTCCTGACTTTC. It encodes CASSPQGYGANVLTF.

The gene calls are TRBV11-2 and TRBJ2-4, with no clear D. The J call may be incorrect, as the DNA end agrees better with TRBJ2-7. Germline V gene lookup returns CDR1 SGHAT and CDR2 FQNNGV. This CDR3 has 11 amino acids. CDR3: CASRLIYEQYF. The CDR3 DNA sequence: TGTGCCAGCAGGTTAATATACGAGCAGTACTTC.

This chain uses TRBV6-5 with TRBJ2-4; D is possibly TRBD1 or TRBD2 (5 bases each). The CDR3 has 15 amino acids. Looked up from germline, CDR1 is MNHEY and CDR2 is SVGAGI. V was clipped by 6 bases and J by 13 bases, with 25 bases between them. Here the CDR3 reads CASRAGDRGFGEQYF. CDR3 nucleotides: TGTGCCAGCAGGGCCGGGGACCGTGGTTTTGGGGAGCAGTACTTC.